The 27 T cell receptor beta chains below all came from one sample that was sequenced in a study of blood T cell repertoires in COVID-19. TCRdb's copy holds only in-frame clones and misses some; the assay was immunoSEQ multiplex PCR. This table holds over 250,000 clones, around 89% found once. Sequenced: peripheral blood. Receptors originate from a woman aged 55-69 years with acute or convalescent COVID-19.

This chain uses TRBV7-8 with TRBJ2-7, with 7 bases that match TRBD1. V lost 5 bases to trimming and J lost 2 bases; unmatched junction nucleotides: 9. CDR3 length: 15 residues. The germline CDR1 and CDR2 sequences are SGHVS and FQNEAQ. CDR3 coding DNA: TGTGCCAGCAGCCTTTGGGACAGAAAAACCTACGAGCAGTACTTC. The encoded protein is CASSLWDRKTYEQYF.

This clone was observed a single time. The chain has TRBV7-9 and TRBJ1-1, with TRBD1 matching over 10 bases. CDR3 length equals 14 residues. The germline gives CDR1 SEHNR, CDR2 FQNEAQ (reference sequence). The J segment lost 5 bases and the V segment lost 6 bases, leaving 6 bases of the junction unmatched. The CDR3 region is CASSSDRGHTEAFF. The CDR3 DNA is TGTGCCAGCAGTTCAGACAGGGGGCATACTGAAGCTTTCTTT.

This chain connects TRBV2 to TRBJ1-6; tentatively, D is TRBD1 (6 bases). Trimming pared 2 bases from V and 7 bases from J, leaving 18 bases between. Germline V gene sequence: CDR1 SNHLY, CDR2 FYNNEI. The CDR3 consists of 17 residues. CDR3 protein: CASSEQPTGMGNSPLHF. The CDR3 region has the DNA TGTGCCAGCAGTGAACAACCCACAGGGATGGGGAATTCACCCCTCCACTTT.

The genes are TRBV3-1 (or the pseudogene TRBV3-2) and TRBJ1-1, with D tentatively TRBD1 (5 bases). Germline V gene data show CDR1 as LGHDT and CDR2 as YNNKEL (reference sequence). The CDR3 consists of 14 residues. Trimming took off 6 bases at V and 7 bases at J, with 18 bases between the two ends. The chain's CDR3 is CASRNSGGRGEAFF. The DNA of the CDR3 is TGTGCCAGCAGGAATAGCGGGGGGAGAGGTGAAGCTTTCTTT.

V gene TRBV6-5 combines with J gene TRBJ1-5; D not certain. The length of the CDR3 is 13 residues. V was clipped by 2 bases and J by 6 bases, with 8 bases between them. Per the germline V gene, CDR1 is MNHEY and CDR2 is SVGAGI. CDR3 sequence reads: CASSYTRSQPQHF. The CDR3 nucleotides are TGTGCCAGCAGTTACACTCGGAGTCAGCCCCAGCATTTT.

The chain is built from TRBV9 and TRBJ2-2; TRBD2 matches at 9 bases. The CDR3 covers 18 residues. Per the germline V gene, CDR1 is SGDLS and CDR2 is YYNGEE. V was clipped by 4 bases and J by 1 base; unmatched bases: 11. The CDR3 protein is CASSPSGMRTVNTGELFF. The CDR3 DNA reads as TGTGCCAGCAGCCCTAGCGGGATGAGGACCGTGAACACCGGGGAGCTGTTTTTT.

The rearrangement links TRBV19 to TRBJ2-7, with 11 bases aligning to TRBD1. The length of the CDR3 is 14 residues. Per germline, CDR1 LNHDA and CDR2 SQIVND (reference sequence). J gave up 4 bases and V 6 bases, and 5 bases lay outside the gene matches. DNA of the CDR3: TGTGCCAGTAGAGGGACAGGGGGACAATACGAGCAGTACTTC. Its protein product is CASRGTGGQYEQYF.

This clone was recorded a few times. At the DNA level, this CDR3 is encoded by other sequences in the same sample as well. J is TRBJ1-1 and V is TRBV7-3; 10 nucleotides agree with TRBD1. Germline CDR1 SGHTA, CDR2 FQGTGA. The trim removed 4 bases at V and 4 bases at J, leaving 3 bases unmatched. The CDR3 totals 14 residues. Here the CDR3 reads CASSSGTGATEAFF. The CDR3 bases are TGTGCCAGCAGCTCGGGGACAGGGGCCACTGAAGCTTTCTTT.

This chain joins TRBV19 and TRBJ2-7, with TRBD1 matching 7 bases. CDR1 and CDR2 (germline): LNHDA, SQIVND (reference sequence). This CDR3 contains 14 residues. The J segment lost 0 bases and the V segment lost 5 bases, leaving 4 bases of the junction unmatched. CDR3 bases: TGTGCCAGTAGTCCCCGGGACAGCTCCTACGAGCAGTACTTC. It translates to CASSPRDSSYEQYF.

The chain is built from TRBV27 and TRBJ2-1; 10 bases fit TRBD2. Losses at the gene ends were 2 bases for V and 9 bases for J; bases not matched to a gene: 22. This CDR3 region has 20 residues. The germline CDR1 and CDR2 sequences are MNHEY and SMNVEV (reference sequence). CDR3 residues: CASSLLAGTSGTSGVREQFF. The DNA of the CDR3 is TGTGCCAGCAGTTTACTAGCTGGTACCTCAGGAACTAGCGGGGTCCGTGAGCAGTTCTTC.

The chain combines TRBV13 with TRBJ2-1, with a possible D match to TRBD1 (8 bases). From germline, CDR1 is PRHDT and CDR2 FYEKMQ (reference sequence). There are 14 residues in the CDR3. Trimming removed 5 bases from V and 9 bases from J, with 17 bases in between. The CDR3 nucleotides read TGTGCCAGCAGCGGACAGGGAGGGGGTACTGAGCAGTTCTTC. Protein product: CASSGQGGGTEQFF.

The V gene is TRBV21-1, the J gene TRBJ2-4; the tabulated D call, TRBD1, remains unverified against the DNA. TRBV21-1 is a pseudogene segment. The length of the CDR3 is 20 residues. The CDR3 loop is CASSKAPGQGCLAAKNIQYF. CDR3 nucleotides: TGTGCCAGCAGCAAAGCACCGGGACAGGGGTGCCTCGCGGCCAAAAACATTCAGTACTTC.

The rearrangement links TRBV11-2 to TRBJ2-3; TRBD1 aligns across 8 bases. CDR1 SGHAT and CDR2 FQNNGV come from the germline V gene. V trimming: 5 bases; J trimming: 2 bases; junction bases outside the gene matches: 3. The length of the CDR3 is 14 residues. For the CDR3, the DNA is TGTGCCAGCAGCCCAGGGGGCTTCACAGATACGCAGTATTTT. This gives the protein CASSPGGFTDTQYF.

V is TRBV5-4 and J is TRBJ2-7; 9 bases are shared with TRBD2. J lost 6 bases, V lost 3 bases, and 13 bases had no gene match. Germline V gene data show CDR1 as SGHNT and CDR2 as YYREEE (reference sequence). The CDR3 has 16 amino acids. This CDR3 reads CASSSRAGTSSGEQYF. In DNA, the CDR3 is TGTGCCAGCAGCTCTAGGGCCGGGACTAGCTCTGGCGAGCAGTACTTC.

This chain uses TRBV9 with TRBJ1-2; 8 bases align to TRBD1. The germline CDR1 and CDR2 sequences are SGDLS and YYNGEE. The ends lost 4 bases at V and 4 bases at J; junction bases unmatched: 6. This CDR3 has 14 residues. CDR3 in DNA: TGTGCCAGCAGCACTGGACAGGGTCCCTATGGCTACACCTTC. The encoded protein is CASSTGQGPYGYTF. Filled out from reference TRBV9 and TRBJ1-2, the complete variable domain reads DSGVTQTPKHLITATGQRVTLRCSPRSGDLSVYWYQQSLDQGLQFLIQYYNGEERAKGNILERFSAQQFPDLHSELNLSSLELGDSALYFCASSTGQGPYGYTFGSGTRLTVV.

This sequence joins TRBV15 and TRBJ2-5; D gene ambiguous. The germline V gene encodes CDR1 LNHNV and CDR2 YYDKDF (reference sequence). The CDR3 is 14 amino acids. Trimming cost V 3 bases and J 0 bases, with 8 bases left between them. The CDR3 sequence is CATSSGSDQETQYF. DNA for the CDR3: TGTGCCACCAGCAGCGGGTCCGACCAAGAGACCCAGTACTTC.

The J gene is TRBJ1-6, the V gene TRBV28; D might be TRBD1 (5 bases). Germline-derived CDR1 and CDR2 are MDHEN and SYDVKM. V was pared by 2 bases and J by 7 bases, with 18 bases between. CDR3 size: 17 residues. The CDR3 nucleotides are TGTGCCAGCAGTTTAAGGTTCGGCGGGACGAACAATTCACCCCTCCACTTT. It is translated as CASSLRFGGTNNSPLHF.

This sequence joins TRBV20-1 and TRBJ1-5; no firm D call. The CDR3 totals 11 residues. Germline values: CDR1 DFQATT, CDR2 SNEGSKA (reference sequence). Deletions cut 7 bases from V and 3 bases from J, with 7 bases between. CDR3 residues: CSVTDNQPQHF. Here the CDR3 DNA reads TGCAGTGTCACAGACAATCAGCCCCAGCATTTT.

The CDR3 DNA reads TGTGCCAGCAGTCCCGGGACAGGGGGAACTGAAGCTTTCTTT. Translation gives CASSPGTGGTEAFF. The chain joins TRBV28 to TRBJ1-1; 11 nucleotides line up with TRBD1. The CDR3 length is 14 residues. V lost 5 bases and J lost 5; bases outside the gene matches: 4. Germline CDR1 MDHEN, CDR2 SYDVKM.

The J gene is TRBJ1-2, the V gene TRBV9; 10 nucleotides align to TRBD1. The CDR3 is 16 residues long. V lost 3 bases to trimming and J lost 4 bases; unmatched junction nucleotides: 9. Germline-derived CDR1 and CDR2 are SGDLS and YYNGEE. The CDR3 sequence is CASSGSERQGAYGYTF. The CDR3 bases are TGTGCCAGCAGCGGGAGTGAGAGACAGGGGGCCTATGGCTACACCTTC.

This clone was observed a single time. The CDR3 spells CASRDNRQGTNSPLHF. The CDR3 region has the DNA TGTGCCAGCAGAGACAACCGACAGGGTACGAATTCACCCCTCCACTTT. This chain links TRBV7-2 with TRBJ1-6, with 7 bases matching TRBD1. The CDR3 runs to 16 residues. Germline CDR1 and CDR2: SGHTA and FQGNSA. With 6 bases clipped from V and 7 bases from J, the junction kept 12 bases outside the gene matches.

In its sample, this clone was seen once. This rearrangement joins TRBV12-3 or TRBV12-4 to TRBJ1-2; D is undetermined. The CDR3 length is 13 residues. V shed 5 bases and J shed 5 bases, with 12 bases lying between them. DNA of the CDR3: TGTGCCAGCAGTCCCTCAGGAAATTATGGCTACACCTTC. It is translated as CASSPSGNYGYTF.

The rearrangement joins TRBV18 to TRBJ2-5, with D perhaps TRBD2 (6 bases). There are 15 residues in the CDR3. Trimming shortened V by 0 bases and J by 1 base, and 9 bases separated the two germline ends. The germline V gene has CDR1 KGHSH and CDR2 LQKENI. The CDR3 sequence is CASSPPGGAQETQYF. The DNA of the CDR3 is TGTGCCAGCTCACCACCCGGCGGGGCCCAAGAGACCCAGTACTTC. Full variable domain (missing parts from reference TRBV18 and TRBJ2-5): NAGVMQNPRHLVRRRGQEARLRCSPMKGHSHVYWYRQLPEEGLKFMVYLQKENIIDESGMPKERFSAEFPKEGPSILRIQQVVRGDSAAYFCASSPPGGAQETQYFGPGTRLLVL.

The gene calls are TRBV2 and TRBJ2-1; the match to TRBD2 covers 12 bases. Germline V gives CDR1 SNHLY, CDR2 FYNNEI. The CDR3 runs 15 residues. Trimming cost V 6 bases and J 9 bases; bases outside gene matches: 9. The CDR3 loop is CASSLAGGPVSEQFF. The CDR3 DNA sequence: TGTGCCAGCAGCCTAGCGGGAGGGCCTGTTTCTGAGCAGTTCTTC.

The chain joins TRBV4-1 to TRBJ1-2; possible D gene TRBD1, 5 bases. There are 14 residues in the CDR3. V dropped 3 bases and J dropped 8 bases, with 16 bases sitting between them. Germline values: CDR1 MGHRA, CDR2 YSYEKL. The CDR3, as DNA: TGCGCCAGCAGCCAGATCACAGGCGGCGAGGGCTACACCTTC. Protein: CASSQITGGEGYTF.

The V call is TRBV12-5, the J call TRBJ2-3; 7 nucleotides match TRBD1. After removal of 5 bases from V and 7 bases from J, the junction contained 6 bases not matched to a gene. Germline V gene lookup returns CDR1 LGHNT and CDR2 FRNRAP. CDR3 length: 13 amino acids. CDR3 region: CASGPSGGHTQYF. The CDR3 DNA reads TGTGCTAGTGGTCCCTCAGGGGGACATACGCAGTATTTT.

The chain combines TRBV25-1 with TRBJ2-1; TRBD2 aligns across 9 bases. After removal of 3 bases from V and 6 bases from J, the junction contained 6 bases not matched to a gene. CDR3 length: 15 residues. Germline values: CDR1 MGHDK, CDR2 SYGVNS. CDR3 sequence (DNA): TGTGCCAGCAGTGAGAGTGGCGGGAGGGCCAATGAGCAGTTCTTC. Protein: CASSESGGRANEQFF.